The sequence of this T cell receptor (beta chain) was determined in a study of T cell repertoires in cytomegalovirus infection. Study overall: Shared public TCR beta signatures pointed to both CMV infection and a matching HLA type.

Worth noting for this clonotype: The target antigen is unknown.

V was pared by 7 bases and J by 9 bases, with 10 bases of the junction left unmatched. This CDR3 is 15 amino acids long. Germline-derived CDR1 and CDR2 are SEHNR and FQNEAQ (reference sequence). Findings and limits, study-wide: There were HLA-C-restricted CMV-specific TCR beta clonotypes dominating the ex vivo response. Totalled public TCR beta family frequency picked out people who carried CMV plus the relevant HLA.

TCRdb fed the reads into MiXCR, producing one record per CDR3 protein. The profile shows 740,000 or so distinct CDR3 sequences, 35% to 45% of them singletons. The chain combines TRBV7-9 with TRBJ2-1; 12 bases fit TRBD2. The sequence was obtained from a human donor in good health (CMV status not recorded). Some clones in this sample may be carry-over from other donors' samples. Sequenced: PBMCs. CDR3: CASKLLTSGGLEQFF. The DNA for the CDR3 is TGTGCCAGCAAACTATTGACTAGCGGGGGTCTTGAGCAGTTCTTC.